The source of this TCR beta chain is a study of regulatory T cells in long-lasting Graves disease. V was clipped by 5 bases and J by 0 bases, with 13 bases between them. This CDR3 comprises 14 residues. Germline CDR1 is SQVTM and CDR2 is ANQGSEA. This clonotype was observed a few times. This sample's time point: newly diagnosed GD, antithyroid drugs for less than 3 months. The authors made the TCR library using RNA they extracted from PBMCs. Diagnoses of Graves' disease were made by American Thyroid Association guidelines. In building TCR beta libraries, iRepertoire HTBI primers were used together with Arm-PCR of CDR3 regions. MiXCR, run by TCRdb on the multiplex PCR reads, gives a single entry per CDR3 protein. In the table there are 400,000 to 450,000 distinct CDR3 sequences, 16% of which are singletons. These data were also filed under a second study, of T cells in Graves' hyperthyroidism and ophthalmopathy. Per that study: With the HTBI primer set, the TCR CDR3 went through a first round of RT-PCR.

This sequence was found in a woman aged 30 to 39 with Graves disease. The sample in question was peripheral blood mononuclear cells (PBMCs), obtained at new diagnosis, from a patient treated with antithyroid drugs. J is TRBJ1-1 and V is TRBV29-1, with a tentative D call TRBD1 (5 bases). CDR3 region: CSVPMGGLNTEAFF. Written as DNA, the CDR3 is TGCAGCGTTCCCATGGGGGGGTTGAACACTGAAGCTTTCTTT.